The 25 T cell receptor beta chains reported below all come from one sample, sequenced in a study of T cells in Graves' hyperthyroidism and ophthalmopathy (dated by TCRdb to the late 2010s). Library creation used multiplex PCR. TCRdb lists the instrument as Illumina HiSeq 2000. The TCR beta CDR3 regions were amplified from the RNA transcripts. The first round of RT-PCR for the TCR CDR3 was performed with the HTBI primer set and the Qiagen OneStep RT-PCR kit. In TCRdb, the public reads were trimmed at Q25 with fastp and aligned with MiXCR, with productive beta chains retained. Every entry covers one CDR3 protein and lists the most common genes and DNA from its rows. This sample gives nearly 600,000 distinct CDR3 sequences in total; approximately 15% of them show up just once. The ten largest clonotypes hold around 5.4% of the sample. The sequenced material came from blood. All receptors come from a woman under 40 with Graves' hyperthyroidism that later progressed to Graves' ophthalmopathy.

Details on this clonotype: A read error may be the cause here, since a much bigger clone is one base away. V and J are TRBV27 and TRBJ1-5; D not resolved. This CDR3 spans 13 amino acids. Germline V lookup: CDR1 MNHEY, CDR2 SMNVEV (reference sequence). The CDR3 reads CACSSLMGQPQHF. The CDR3 bases are TGTGCCTGCAGTTCTCTTATGGGCCAGCCCCAGCATTTT.

This clonotype was counted ten times or more. This chain connects TRBV20-1 to TRBJ1-2; D might be TRBD1 (5 bases). Per the germline V gene, CDR1 is DFQATT and CDR2 is SNEGSKA (reference sequence). This CDR3 comprises 14 residues. Trimming removed 5 bases from V and 5 bases from J, with 18 bases in between. The CDR3 coding sequence is TGCAGTGCTCCTCCTTACCCGACAGCGTATGGCTACACCTTC. Translated, it gives CSAPPYPTAYGYTF.

This clonotype was observed at least ten times. This chain connects TRBV7-2 to TRBJ2-7; D call uncertain. CDR1 is SGHTA, CDR2 FQGNSA, per germline. Trimming took 3 bases from V and 5 from J, leaving 11 bases between them. The CDR3 contains 13 residues. The DNA of the CDR3 is TGTGCCAGCAGCTTTATCGGGTTTAACGAGCAGTACTTC. Its translation: CASSFIGFNEQYF.

The V gene is TRBV7-9, the J gene TRBJ2-1; D gene unclear. The CDR3 runs to 14 residues. Trimming took 6 bases from V and 10 from J, leaving 19 bases between them. The germline CDR1 and CDR2 sequences are SEHNR and FQNEAQ (reference sequence). CDR3 in DNA: TGTGCCAGCAGTCCTACCCTGCCCGCTTCGGAGCAGTTCTTC. This gives the protein CASSPTLPASEQFF. The whole variable domain, remainder taken from reference TRBV7-9 and TRBJ2-1, is DTGVSQNPRHKITKRGQNVTFRCDPISEHNRLYWYRQTLGQGPEFLTYFQNEAQLEKSRLLSDRFSAERPKGSFSTLEIQRTEQGDSAMYLCASSPTLPASEQFFGPGTRLTVL.

This clonotype has a count of ten or more. The rearrangement uses TRBV6-2 or TRBV6-3 and TRBJ2-3; 13 bases match TRBD2. With 5 bases clipped from V and 2 bases from J, the junction kept 4 bases outside the gene matches. CDR3 length equals 16 residues. CDR1 is MNHEY, CDR2 SVGEGT, per germline. DNA of the CDR3: TGTGCCAGCAGTGACGGGACTAGCGGGGTCACAGATACGCAGTATTTT. This gives the protein CASSDGTSGVTDTQYF.

This clonotype was observed many times. The V call is TRBV27, the J call TRBJ2-7, with 13 bases matching TRBD2. Looked up from germline, CDR1 is MNHEY and CDR2 is SMNVEV (reference sequence). The CDR3 spans 16 residues. V lost 8 bases to trimming and J lost 0 bases; unmatched junction nucleotides: 7. The CDR3 DNA reads TGTGCCAGCTCTCCGGGACTAGCGGGATCCTCCTACGAGCAGTACTTC. It is translated as CASSPGLAGSSYEQYF.

This clonotype was detected many times. V gene TRBV11-3 combines with J gene TRBJ1-1, with 7 nucleotides matching TRBD1. The CDR3 spans 14 residues. Germline trimming cut 1 base from V and 3 bases from J; bases unmatched to any gene: 2. CDR1 and CDR2 (germline): SGHNT, YENEEA. CDR3 bases: TGTGCCAGCAGCTTAGCCGGACAGGACACTGAAGCTTTCTTT. Translated, it gives CASSLAGQDTEAFF.

Worth noting for this clonotype: This may arise from a read error, as a much more abundant clone is one base away. This chain uses TRBV28 with TRBJ1-1, with 9 bases aligning to TRBD1. The CDR3 is 16 residues long. Germline CDR1 and CDR2: MDHEN and SYDVKM. CDR3: CASSSTGTGLNTQAFF. The DNA of the CDR3 is TGTGCCAGCAGTTCTACCGGGACAGGGCTCAACACTCAAGCTTTCTTT.

This clonotype has a count of ten or more. The chain recombines TRBV28 with TRBJ2-7; the D gene is possibly TRBD2 (5 bases). Deletions cut 7 bases from V and 3 bases from J, with 7 bases between. CDR3 length equals 11 residues. Germline values: CDR1 MDHEN, CDR2 SYDVKM. CDR3 sequence: CASTAGYEQYF. The CDR3 nucleotides are TGTGCCAGCACTGCGGGCTACGAGCAGTACTTC.

This clonotype was detected many times. The rearrangement joins TRBV30 to TRBJ2-5; 13 positions match TRBD2. The V gene's germline CDR1 is GTSNPN and CDR2 SVGIG (reference sequence). J gave up 4 bases and V 5 bases, and 7 bases lay outside the gene matches. The CDR3 extends over 15 amino acids. DNA of the CDR3: TGTGCCTGGGGGACTAGCGGGATTAGGGGAGAGACCCAGTACTTC. Translation: CAWGTSGIRGETQYF.

This clonotype was seen only a few times. The chain has TRBV19 and TRBJ1-2, with TRBD1 matching 9 bases. V was pared by 6 bases and J by 8 bases, with 10 bases of the junction left unmatched. Germline assignment: CDR1 LNHDA and CDR2 SQIVND (reference sequence). The CDR3 totals 14 residues. The DNA for the CDR3 is TGTGCCAGTAGGGAGTGGGACAGGGTCGACGGCTACACCTTC. This translates into CASREWDRVDGYTF.

This clonotype was seen ten or more times. The rearrangement joins TRBV24-1 to TRBJ2-2; TRBD2 aligns across 7 bases. The CDR3 extends over 17 amino acids. V lost 5 bases and J lost 5; bases outside the gene matches: 13. In germline, CDR1 is KGHDR, CDR2 SFDVKD. The CDR3 region is CATSVSSGTPGTGELFF. Here the CDR3 DNA reads TGTGCCACCAGTGTGTCTAGCGGTACCCCGGGAACCGGGGAGCTGTTTTTT.

This clonotype occurred a few times. The chain combines TRBV15 with TRBJ2-7; D ambiguous. This CDR3 region has 13 residues. The germline V gene has CDR1 LNHNV and CDR2 YYDKDF (reference sequence). Trimming cost V 0 bases and J 9 bases, with 12 bases left between them. As DNA, the CDR3 is TGTGCCACCAGCAGAGATCGAGCTCCCGGGCAGTACTTC. This sequence encodes CATSRDRAPGQYF.

This clonotype was recorded at least ten times. The junction shows a germline mismatch at one end, possibly a read error. The chain employs TRBV19 and TRBJ1-1, with D perhaps TRBD1 (5 bases). In germline, CDR1 is LNHDA, CDR2 SQIVND (reference sequence). The CDR3 length is 13 residues. CDR3 nucleotide sequence: TGTGCCAGCAGTATTCAGGGAAACACTGAAGCTTTCTTT. It yields the protein CASSIQGNTEAFF.

This clonotype was seen more than once but under ten times. The rearrangement joins TRBV29-1 to TRBJ2-3; D is unresolved. The V and J ends lost 4 bases and 5 bases respectively, with 13 bases between them. CDR1 and CDR2 (germline): SQVTM, ANQGSEA. The CDR3 is 13 residues long. This CDR3 reads CSVGRVARDTQYF. Here the CDR3 DNA reads TGCAGCGTTGGTCGGGTGGCGCGAGATACGCAGTATTTT.

This clonotype was counted a few times. The chain recombines TRBV20-1 with TRBJ2-7, with a possible D match to TRBD2 (6 bases). The ends were cut back, 3 bases at V and 6 bases at J, with 18 bases in the middle. Germline CDR1 reads DFQATT; CDR2 reads SNEGSKA (reference sequence). The CDR3 has 14 amino acids. CDR3 protein: CSARAARGTGEQYF. The CDR3 DNA follows: TGCAGTGCTAGGGCGGCCCGGGGGACGGGCGAGCAGTACTTC.

This clonotype showed up just a few times. This chain connects TRBV9 to TRBJ1-2; D is ambiguous. The CDR3 consists of 14 residues. From germline, CDR1 is SGDLS and CDR2 YYNGEE. Deletions cut 0 bases from V and 0 bases from J, with 6 bases between. CDR3: CASSVGITNYGYTF. The CDR3 DNA sequence: TGTGCCAGCAGCGTAGGGATCACTAACTATGGCTACACCTTC.

This clonotype was counted ten times or more. The chain has TRBV27 and TRBJ2-1; 14 bases are a match to TRBD2. The V segment lost 6 bases and the J segment 7 bases; nucleotides outside the gene matches: 5. This CDR3 region has 15 residues. Per the germline V gene, CDR1 is MNHEY and CDR2 is SMNVEV (reference sequence). The DNA for the CDR3 is TGTGCCAGCAGCCCCGGGACTAGCGGGAGAAATGAGCAGTTCTTC. Translated: CASSPGTSGRNEQFF.

This clonotype was observed a few times. A single base separates this from a much larger clone, so it may be a read error. This chain uses TRBV12-3 or TRBV12-4 with TRBJ1-1; D possibly corresponds to TRBD1 (5 bases). Trimming pared 3 bases from V and 4 bases from J, leaving 18 bases between. There are 16 residues in the CDR3. The CDR3 is CASSFRVMRTVTEAFF. CDR3 bases: TGTGCCAGCAGTTTCAGGGTAATGCGGACTGTCACTGAAGCTTTCTTT.

Turning to this clonotype: A much larger clone is a single base away; this may be a read error. The chain employs TRBV12-3 or TRBV12-4 and TRBJ1-1, with D possibly being TRBD1 (6 bases). The germline V and J ends were trimmed by 6 bases and 1 base, with 9 bases remaining between them. The CDR3 runs to 13 residues. The CDR3 reads CASRGQQNTEAFF. CDR3 in DNA: TGTGCCAGCAGGGGACAACAGAACACTGAAGCTTTCTTT.

The chain links TRBV3-1 to TRBJ2-1; no definite D call. The CDR3 has 15 amino acids. Per germline, CDR1 LGHDT and CDR2 YNNKEL (reference sequence). V was clipped by 0 bases and J by 4 bases, with 10 bases between them. CDR3 region: CASSQDQQLYNEQFF. The CDR3 nucleotides read TGTGCCAGCAGCCAAGATCAACAGCTTTACAATGAGCAGTTCTTC.

This clonotype was seen many times. The chain carries TRBV18 and TRBJ1-2; D ambiguous. The CDR3 contains 13 residues. The V gene lost 6 bases and the J gene lost 4 bases, with 12 bases spanning the gap. From germline, CDR1 is KGHSH and CDR2 LQKENI. The CDR3 DNA is TGTGCCAGCTCTCTCGAGAGCAGCTATGGCTACACCTTC. Translating gives CASSLESSYGYTF.

With respect to this clonotype: One end of the junction is discordant with germline, which a read error may explain. The chain combines TRBV12-3 or TRBV12-4 with TRBJ1-5; tentative D call: TRBD1 (5 bases). The CDR3 covers 17 residues. The DNA for the CDR3 is TGTGTCAGCAGTCCGAGAGGGGAATTGATGAGCAATCAGCCCCAGCATTTT. Its protein is CVSSPRGELMSNQPQHF.

The chain carries TRBV6-9 and TRBJ2-3; TRBD2 matches at 7 bases. CDR3 length equals 16 residues. The ends lost 4 bases at V and 3 bases at J; junction bases unmatched: 10. Per germline, CDR1 MNHGY and CDR2 SVAAGI. CDR3 amino acids: CASSFHEGGRTDTQYF. The CDR3 DNA follows: TGTGCCAGCAGTTTTCACGAGGGAGGGAGGACAGATACGCAGTATTTT.

The chain is built from TRBV12-3 or TRBV12-4 and TRBJ1-2; 8 nucleotides match TRBD1. Trimming removed 5 bases from V and 8 bases from J; junction bases left unmatched: 7. The CDR3 consists of 13 residues. CDR3 in amino acids: CASSPRQGRGYTF. CDR3 nucleotides: TGTGCCAGCAGTCCACGACAGGGGAGAGGCTACACCTTC.